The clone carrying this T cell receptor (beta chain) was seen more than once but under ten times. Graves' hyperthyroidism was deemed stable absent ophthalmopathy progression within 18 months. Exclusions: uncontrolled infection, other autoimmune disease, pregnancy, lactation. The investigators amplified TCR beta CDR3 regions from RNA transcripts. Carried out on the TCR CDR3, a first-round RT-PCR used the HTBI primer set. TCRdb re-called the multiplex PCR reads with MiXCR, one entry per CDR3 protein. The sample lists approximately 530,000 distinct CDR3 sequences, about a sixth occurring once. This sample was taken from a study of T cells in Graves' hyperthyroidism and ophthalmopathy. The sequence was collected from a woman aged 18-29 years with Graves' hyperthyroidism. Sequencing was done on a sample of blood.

The CDR3, as DNA: TGTGCCAGTAGTATAGGCAGTGCGGAGCAGTTCTTC. Its translation: CASSIGSAEQFF. V gene TRBV19 combines with J gene TRBJ2-1, with unresolved D. V shed 1 base and J shed 10 bases, with 8 bases lying between them. There are 12 residues in the CDR3. Germline V gives CDR1 LNHDA, CDR2 SQIVND (reference sequence).